The next 22 T cell receptor beta chains were all read from a single sample in a study of blood T cell repertoires in COVID-19. Clones were sequenced by immunoSEQ multiplex PCR, and TCRdb holds only the in-frame ones, with some missing. The sample yields approximately 29,000 clones, approximately 79% seen once. Sequencing input: peripheral blood. These receptors came from a boy younger than 10 with active or convalescent COVID-19.

The genes are TRBV5-1 and TRBJ2-1; 11 bases fit TRBD2. The CDR3 consists of 17 residues. The germline V gene has CDR1 SGHRS and CDR2 YFSETQ. Trimming cost V 4 bases and J 1 base; bases outside gene matches: 7. This CDR3 is CASSAGLAGPSYNEQFF. CDR3 coding DNA: TGCGCCAGCAGCGCAGGACTAGCGGGTCCGTCCTACAATGAGCAGTTCTTC.

This chain joins TRBV3-1 (or the pseudogene TRBV3-2) and TRBJ2-7, with D possibly TRBD1 on 6 matching bases. CDR3 size: 17 residues. Trimming left V 0 bases short and J 5 bases short, with 20 bases between. Germline V gives CDR1 LGHDT, CDR2 YNNKEL (reference sequence). For the CDR3, the DNA is TGTGCCAGCAGCCAAGATCTTTACGTTGGGCAGGGGAACGAGCAGTACTTC. Amino acids: CASSQDLYVGQGNEQYF.

The rearrangement joins TRBV13 to TRBJ2-7, with D tentatively TRBD1 (6 bases). CDR1 is PRHDT and CDR2 is FYEKMQ in the germline V gene (reference sequence). Trimming left V 0 bases short and J 2 bases short, with 14 bases between. The CDR3 runs to 16 residues. Written as DNA, the CDR3 is TGTGCCAGCAGCTTAGGAGTGGGGGCCCTACCCTACGAGCAGTACTTC. It is translated as CASSLGVGALPYEQYF.

This chain connects TRBV7-6 to TRBJ1-2; D possibly corresponds to TRBD1 (5 bases). The CDR3 spans 11 residues. From germline, CDR1 is SGHVS and CDR2 FNYEAQ. Trimming shortened V by 4 bases and J by 8 bases, and 8 bases separated the two germline ends. This CDR3 reads CASSSGGGYTF. The DNA of the CDR3 is TGTGCCAGCAGCTCTGGGGGGGGCTACACCTTC.

V gene TRBV12-3 or TRBV12-4 combines with J gene TRBJ1-4, with D perhaps TRBD1 (6 bases). V gave up 5 bases and J gave up 13 bases, with 17 bases separating them. The CDR3 contains 13 residues. The DNA of the CDR3 is TGTGCCAGCAGTCTCGATGGCAGGGGTAGACTGTTTTTT. Its protein product is CASSLDGRGRLFF.

This sequence joins TRBV29-1 and TRBJ2-7; 11 bases align to TRBD2. The J segment lost 0 bases and the V segment lost 3 bases, leaving 1 base of the junction unmatched. This CDR3 has 14 amino acids. Germline values: CDR1 SQVTM, CDR2 ANQGSEA. DNA for the CDR3: TGCAGCGTTGAGGGACTAGCGGACTCCTACGAGCAGTACTTC. This codes for CSVEGLADSYEQYF.

CDR3: CASSPLGGGYTEAFF. The CDR3 region has the DNA TGTGCCAGCAGTCCCCTTGGCGGCGGATACACTGAAGCTTTCTTT. The chain combines TRBV6-5 with TRBJ1-1, with D hard to call. CDR1 and CDR2 from the germline V gene are MNHEY and SVGAGI. CDR3 size: 15 residues. Trimming took 5 bases from V and 3 from J, leaving 16 bases between them.

The J gene is TRBJ2-1, the V gene TRBV2; 7 bases line up with TRBD1. Germline loops: CDR1 SNHLY, CDR2 FYNNEI. V was clipped by 4 bases and J by 5 bases; unmatched bases: 8. CDR3 length: 15 residues. CDR3 in DNA: TGTGCCAGCAGTGGTACGGGACAGACGGACAATGAGCAGTTCTTC. Its translation is CASSGTGQTDNEQFF. Variable domain in full (rest from reference TRBV2 and TRBJ2-1): EPEVTQTPSHQVTQMGQEVILRCVPISNHLYFYWYRQILGQKVEFLVSFYNNEISEKSEIFDDQFSVERPDGSNFTLKIRSTKLEDSAMYFCASSGTGQTDNEQFFGPGTRLTVL.

The genes are TRBV19 and TRBJ1-1; maybe TRBD1 (6 bases). The CDR3 runs to 15 residues. V gave up 10 bases and J gave up 5 bases, with 23 bases separating them. Germline loops: CDR1 LNHDA, CDR2 SQIVND (reference sequence). As DNA, the CDR3 is TGTGCCACCCTCTCCAACAGGGAGGGGAGTACTGAAGCTTTCTTT. Its protein product is CATLSNREGSTEAFF.

The CDR3 bases are TGTGCCAGCAGCTCGTTTCGGACAGCTCTTAATGAAAAACTGTTTTTT. Translation gives CASSSFRTALNEKLFF. The chain uses TRBV7-9 and TRBJ1-4; the D gene is possibly TRBD1 (6 bases). V was cut by 4 bases and J by 4 bases, with 16 bases left in between. Per germline, CDR1 SEHNR and CDR2 FQNEAQ (reference sequence). The CDR3 sequence is 16 residues long.

The gene calls are TRBV28 and TRBJ1-5; D may be TRBD1 (5 bases). CDR1 and CDR2 from the germline V gene are MDHEN and SYDVKM. The V gene lost 2 bases and the J gene lost 1 base, with 12 bases spanning the gap. The length of the CDR3 is 16 residues. The CDR3 loop reads CASSLRGTDSNQPQHF. The CDR3 DNA follows: TGTGCCAGCAGTTTAAGGGGTACGGACAGCAATCAGCCCCAGCATTTT.

The rearrangement uses TRBV6-2 or TRBV6-3 and TRBJ2-1; TRBD2 aligns across 11 bases. Trimming removed 0 bases from V and 10 bases from J; junction bases left unmatched: 2. There are 14 residues in the CDR3. CDR1 MNHEY and CDR2 SVGEGT come from the germline V gene. The DNA of the CDR3 is TGTGCCAGCAGTTACTCGGGACTAGCGGAGGAGCAGTTCTTC. Residues: CASSYSGLAEEQFF.

The genes are TRBV28 and TRBJ1-2, with D possibly matching TRBD1 (6 bases). V lost 1 base and J 8 bases, leaving 8 bases between the germline ends. Germline CDR1 is MDHEN and CDR2 is SYDVKM. The CDR3 is 12 residues long. The CDR3, as DNA: TGTGCCAGCAGTTTATCAGGGGACGGCTACACCTTC. This translates into CASSLSGDGYTF.

The chain carries TRBV12-3 or TRBV12-4 and TRBJ1-3; D might be TRBD1 (6 bases). The V and J ends lost 6 bases and 6 bases respectively, with 12 bases between them. The CDR3 has 13 amino acids. In DNA form, the CDR3 reads TGTGCCAGCAGCCGGGGGGCGGAAAACACCATATATTTT. This gives the protein CASSRGAENTIYF.

This clone was seen a handful of times. This chain's CDR3 is CASSSSTGSYYGYTF. For the CDR3, the DNA is TGTGCCAGCAGTTCGTCGACAGGGTCCTACTATGGCTACACCTTC. The chain combines TRBV27 with TRBJ1-2, with TRBD1 matching over 7 bases. The CDR3 extends over 15 amino acids. Germline V gene sequence: CDR1 MNHEY, CDR2 SMNVEV (reference sequence). V dropped 4 bases and J dropped 3; count of bases not matched to a gene: 8.

This chain uses TRBV7-2 with TRBJ2-5, with TRBD2 matching over 10 bases. CDR1 is SGHTA, CDR2 FQGNSA, per germline. The CDR3 spans 16 residues. V lost 5 bases and J lost 6; bases outside the gene matches: 12. The CDR3: CASSRDLAGARQTQYF. The CDR3 DNA reads as TGTGCCAGCAGCCGGGACCTAGCGGGAGCCCGCCAGACCCAGTACTTC.

The chain is built from TRBV19 and TRBJ2-7; D might be TRBD1 (6 bases). V was shortened by 6 bases and J by 3 bases, with 18 bases between the two germline ends. The CDR3 has 15 amino acids. Germline V gives CDR1 LNHDA, CDR2 SQIVND (reference sequence). CDR3 DNA sequence: TGTGCCAGTAGCGCAAAAGGACAGATCAGCTACGAGCAGTACTTC. Its translation: CASSAKGQISYEQYF.

In this sample, this clone turned up a few times. The chain is built from TRBV5-6 and TRBJ1-6; D gene uncertain. The germline V gene encodes CDR1 SGHDT and CDR2 YYEEEE. This CDR3 comprises 17 residues. V was cut by 0 bases and J by 6 bases, with 16 bases left in between. CDR3 coding DNA: TGTGCCAGCAGCTTGGGCGGTCAACTGAACCTTAATTCACCCCTCCACTTT. Translated, it gives CASSLGGQLNLNSPLHF.

This chain links TRBV30 with TRBJ2-7, with 7 bases fitting TRBD1. Germline CDR1 reads GTSNPN; CDR2 reads SVGIG (reference sequence). The CDR3 is 14 residues long. V lost 4 bases to trimming and J lost 5 bases; unmatched junction nucleotides: 11. CDR3 in amino acids: CAWTSARGLNEQYF. DNA of the CDR3: TGTGCCTGGACCTCGGCTAGGGGGCTGAACGAGCAGTACTTC.

This rearrangement joins TRBV6-5 to TRBJ2-1; tentatively, D is TRBD1 (5 bases). Germline values: CDR1 MNHEY, CDR2 SVGAGI. This CDR3 has 11 residues. The germline V and J ends were trimmed by 10 bases and 10 bases, with 14 bases remaining between them. CDR3 DNA sequence: TGTGCCATCCTAAGGACACACGAGCAGTTCTTC. Protein: CAILRTHEQFF.

The chain recombines TRBV4-1 with TRBJ2-5, with a tentative D call TRBD1 (6 bases). Germline V gives CDR1 MGHRA, CDR2 YSYEKL. The CDR3 covers 16 residues. V was clipped by 3 bases and J by 5 bases, with 19 bases between them. CDR3 bases: TGCGCCAGCAGCCATAGAGGGGACACGGACATGGAGACCCAGTACTTC. It codes for CASSHRGDTDMETQYF.

This chain uses TRBV2 with TRBJ2-1; tentatively, D is TRBD1 (5 bases). V gave up 3 bases and J gave up 3 bases, with 12 bases separating them. Germline assignment: CDR1 SNHLY and CDR2 FYNNEI. This CDR3 is built from 15 residues. This CDR3 is CASSEGRAHYNEQFF. The DNA for the CDR3 is TGTGCCAGCAGTGAGGGCAGGGCCCACTACAATGAGCAGTTCTTC.